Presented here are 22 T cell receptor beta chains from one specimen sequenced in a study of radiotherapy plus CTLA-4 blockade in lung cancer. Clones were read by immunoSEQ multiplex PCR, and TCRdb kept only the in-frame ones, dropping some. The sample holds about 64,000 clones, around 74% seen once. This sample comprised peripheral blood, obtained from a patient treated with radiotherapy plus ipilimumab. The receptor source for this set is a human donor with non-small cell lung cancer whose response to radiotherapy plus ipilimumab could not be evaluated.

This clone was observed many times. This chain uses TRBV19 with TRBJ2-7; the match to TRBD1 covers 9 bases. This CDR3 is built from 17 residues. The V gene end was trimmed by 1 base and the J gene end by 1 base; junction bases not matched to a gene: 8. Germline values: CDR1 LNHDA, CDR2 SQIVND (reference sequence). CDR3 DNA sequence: TGTGCCAGTAGTATAGTGGGACCGGGACAGGGTTCCTACGAGCAGTACTTC. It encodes CASSIVGPGQGSYEQYF.

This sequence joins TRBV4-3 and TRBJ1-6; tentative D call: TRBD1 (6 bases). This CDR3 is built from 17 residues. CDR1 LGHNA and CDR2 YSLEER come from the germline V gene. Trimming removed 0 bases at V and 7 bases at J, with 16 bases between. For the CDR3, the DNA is TGCGCCAGCAGCCAAGATATGGCAGGGGTTCACAATTCACCCCTCCACTTT. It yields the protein CASSQDMAGVHNSPLHF.

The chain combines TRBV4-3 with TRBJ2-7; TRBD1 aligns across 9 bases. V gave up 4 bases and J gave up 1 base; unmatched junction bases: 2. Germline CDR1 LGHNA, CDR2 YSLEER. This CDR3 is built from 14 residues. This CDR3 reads CASSPGQGSYEQYF. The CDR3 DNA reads TGCGCCAGCAGCCCGGGACAGGGTTCCTACGAGCAGTACTTC.

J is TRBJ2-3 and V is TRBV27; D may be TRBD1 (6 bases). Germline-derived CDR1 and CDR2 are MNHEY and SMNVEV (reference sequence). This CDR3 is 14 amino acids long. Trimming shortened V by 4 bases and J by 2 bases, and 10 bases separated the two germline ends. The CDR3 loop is CASSYRTVTDTQYF. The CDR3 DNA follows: TGTGCCAGCAGTTACCGGACAGTCACAGATACGCAGTATTTT.

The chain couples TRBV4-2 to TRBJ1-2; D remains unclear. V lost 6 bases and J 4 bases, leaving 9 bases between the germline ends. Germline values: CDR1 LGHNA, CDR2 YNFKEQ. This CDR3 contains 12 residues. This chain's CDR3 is CASRDPGYGYTF. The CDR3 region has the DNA TGTGCCAGCAGAGACCCGGGCTATGGCTACACCTTC.

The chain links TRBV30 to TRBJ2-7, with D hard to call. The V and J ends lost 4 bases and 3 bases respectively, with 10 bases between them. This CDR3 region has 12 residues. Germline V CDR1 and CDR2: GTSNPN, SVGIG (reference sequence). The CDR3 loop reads CAWNSRYYEQYF. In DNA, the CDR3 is TGTGCCTGGAACAGCCGTTACTACGAGCAGTACTTC. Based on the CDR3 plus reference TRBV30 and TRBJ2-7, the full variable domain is SQTIHQWPATLVQPVGSPLSLECTVEGTSNPNLYWYRQAAGRGLQLLFYSVGIGQISSEVPQNLSASRPQDRQFILSSKKLLLSDSGFYLCAWNSRYYEQYFGPGTRLTVT.

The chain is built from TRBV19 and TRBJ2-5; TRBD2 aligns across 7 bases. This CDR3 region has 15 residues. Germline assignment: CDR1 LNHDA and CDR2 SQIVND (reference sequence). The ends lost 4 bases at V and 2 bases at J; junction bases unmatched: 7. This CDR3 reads CASSRGTTGQETQYF. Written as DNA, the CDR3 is TGTGCCAGTAGTAGAGGGACTACGGGACAAGAGACCCAGTACTTC.

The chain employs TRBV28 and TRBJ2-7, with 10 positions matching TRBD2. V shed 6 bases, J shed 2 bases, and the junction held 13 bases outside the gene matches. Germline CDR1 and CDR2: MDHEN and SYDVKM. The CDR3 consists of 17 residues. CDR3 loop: CASSRVASGGKTYEQYF. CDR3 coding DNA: TGTGCCAGCAGCCGGGTGGCTAGCGGGGGTAAAACCTACGAGCAGTACTTC.

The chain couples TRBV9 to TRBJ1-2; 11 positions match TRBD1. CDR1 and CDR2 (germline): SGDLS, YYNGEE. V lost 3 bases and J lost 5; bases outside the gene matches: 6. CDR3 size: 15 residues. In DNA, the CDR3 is TGTGCCAGCAGCGACGGGACAGGGGGTATTTATGGCTACACCTTC. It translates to CASSDGTGGIYGYTF.

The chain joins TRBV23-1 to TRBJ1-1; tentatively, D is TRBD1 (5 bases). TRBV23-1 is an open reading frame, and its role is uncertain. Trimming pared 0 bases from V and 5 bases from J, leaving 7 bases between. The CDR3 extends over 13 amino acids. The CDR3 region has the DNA TGCGCCAGCAGTCAATCGGGGGGAACTGAAGCTTTCTTT. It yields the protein CASSQSGGTEAFF.

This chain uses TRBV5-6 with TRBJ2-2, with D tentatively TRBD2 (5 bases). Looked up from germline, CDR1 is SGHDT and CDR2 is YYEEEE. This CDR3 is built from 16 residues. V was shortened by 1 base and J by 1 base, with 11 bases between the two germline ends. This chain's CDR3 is CASSLSAGWNTGELFF. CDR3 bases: TGTGCCAGCAGCTTGTCTGCGGGTTGGAACACCGGGGAGCTGTTTTTT. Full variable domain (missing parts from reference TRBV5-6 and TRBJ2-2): DAGVTQSPTHLIKTRGQQVTLRCSPKSGHDTVSWYQQALGQGPQFIFQYYEEEERQRGNFPDRFSGHQFPNYSSELNVNALLLGDSALYLCASSLSAGWNTGELFFGEGSRLTVL.

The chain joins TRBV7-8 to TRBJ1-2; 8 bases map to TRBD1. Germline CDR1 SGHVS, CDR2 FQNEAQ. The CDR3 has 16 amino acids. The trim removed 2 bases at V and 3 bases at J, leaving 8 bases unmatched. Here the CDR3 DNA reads TGTGCCAGCAGCTTAAACAGGGGGGGAGTGGACTATGGCTACACCTTC. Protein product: CASSLNRGGVDYGYTF. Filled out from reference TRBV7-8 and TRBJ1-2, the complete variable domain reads GAGVSQSPRYKVAKRGQDVALRCDPISGHVSLFWYQQALGQGPEFLTYFQNEAQLDKSGLPSDRFFAERPEGSVSTLKIQRTQQEDSAVYLCASSLNRGGVDYGYTFGSGTRLTVV.

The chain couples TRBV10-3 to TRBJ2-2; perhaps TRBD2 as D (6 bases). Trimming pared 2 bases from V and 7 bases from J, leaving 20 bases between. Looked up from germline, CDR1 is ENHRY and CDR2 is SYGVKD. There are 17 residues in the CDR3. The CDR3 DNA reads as TGTGCCATCAGTGAGACGGTAGCTAGCGCGTGGGGCGGGGAGCTGTTTTTT. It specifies CAISETVASAWGGELFF.

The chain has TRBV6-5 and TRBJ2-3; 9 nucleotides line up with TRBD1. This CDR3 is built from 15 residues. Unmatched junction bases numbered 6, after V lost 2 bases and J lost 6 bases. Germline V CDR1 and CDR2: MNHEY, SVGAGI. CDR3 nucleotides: TGTGCCAGCAGTTACGACAGGGGGACCTCGGATACGCAGTATTTT. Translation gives CASSYDRGTSDTQYF.

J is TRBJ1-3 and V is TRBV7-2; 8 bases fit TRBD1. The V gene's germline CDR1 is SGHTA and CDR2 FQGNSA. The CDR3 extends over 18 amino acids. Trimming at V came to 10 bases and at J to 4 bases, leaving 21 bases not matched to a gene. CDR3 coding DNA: TGTGCCACCGCCGCCGACCGGGACAGGCTCCTCTCCGGAAACACCATATATTTT. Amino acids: CATAADRDRLLSGNTIYF.

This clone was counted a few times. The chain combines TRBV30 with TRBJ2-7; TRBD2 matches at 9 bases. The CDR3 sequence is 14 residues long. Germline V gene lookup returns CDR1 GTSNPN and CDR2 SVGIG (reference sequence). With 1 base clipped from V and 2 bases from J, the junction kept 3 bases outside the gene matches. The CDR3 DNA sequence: TGTGCCTGGAGTGGGTTAGCGGGAGCCTACGAGCAGTACTTC. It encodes CAWSGLAGAYEQYF.

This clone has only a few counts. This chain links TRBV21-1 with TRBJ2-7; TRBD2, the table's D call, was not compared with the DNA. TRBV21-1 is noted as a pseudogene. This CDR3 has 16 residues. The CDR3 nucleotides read TGTGCCAGCAGCACTCTACGGGACTACCGCTCCTACGAGCAGTACTTC. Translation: CASSTLRDYRSYEQYF.

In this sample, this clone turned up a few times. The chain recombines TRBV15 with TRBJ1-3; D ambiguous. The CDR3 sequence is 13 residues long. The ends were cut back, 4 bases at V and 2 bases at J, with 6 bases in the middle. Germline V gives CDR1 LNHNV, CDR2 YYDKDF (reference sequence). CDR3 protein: CATSTTTGNTIYF. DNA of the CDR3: TGTGCCACCAGCACCACAACTGGAAACACCATATATTTT.

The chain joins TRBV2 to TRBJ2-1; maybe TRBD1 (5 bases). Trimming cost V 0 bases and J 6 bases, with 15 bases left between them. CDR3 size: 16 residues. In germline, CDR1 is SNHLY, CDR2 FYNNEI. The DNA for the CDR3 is TGTGCCAGCAGTGAAGCTCGGCAGGGTATGCGCAATGAGCAGTTCTTC. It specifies CASSEARQGMRNEQFF.

As DNA, the CDR3 is TGTGCCAGCAGCTTATTTTCAGCGGGGGGTCTCACAGATACGCAGTATTTT. This encodes CASSLFSAGGLTDTQYF. The V and J genes are TRBV7-6 and TRBJ2-3; 9 nucleotides agree with TRBD2. With 2 bases clipped from V and 2 bases from J, the junction kept 8 bases outside the gene matches. CDR1 is SGHVS, CDR2 FNYEAQ, per germline. The CDR3 runs 17 residues.

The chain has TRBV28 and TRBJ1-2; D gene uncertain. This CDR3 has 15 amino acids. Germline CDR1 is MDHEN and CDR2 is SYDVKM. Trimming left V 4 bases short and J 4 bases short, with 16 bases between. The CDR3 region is CASSSGGLLVYGYTF. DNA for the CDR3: TGTGCCAGCAGTTCTGGTGGCTTGCTTGTCTATGGCTACACCTTC.

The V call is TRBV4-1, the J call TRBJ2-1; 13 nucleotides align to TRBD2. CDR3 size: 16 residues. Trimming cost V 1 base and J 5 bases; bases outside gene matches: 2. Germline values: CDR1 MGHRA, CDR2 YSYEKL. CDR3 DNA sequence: TGCGCCAGCAGCCAAGTGGGACTAGCGGGAAACAATGAGCAGTTCTTC. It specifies CASSQVGLAGNNEQFF.